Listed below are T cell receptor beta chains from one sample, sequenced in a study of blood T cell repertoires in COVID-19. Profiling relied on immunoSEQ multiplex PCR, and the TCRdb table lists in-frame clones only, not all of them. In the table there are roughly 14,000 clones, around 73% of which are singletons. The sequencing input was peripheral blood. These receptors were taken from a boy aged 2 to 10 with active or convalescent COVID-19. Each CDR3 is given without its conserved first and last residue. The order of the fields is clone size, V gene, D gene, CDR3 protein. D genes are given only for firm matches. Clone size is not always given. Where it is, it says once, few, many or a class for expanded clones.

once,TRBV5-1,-,ASSLVGPEGVKAF
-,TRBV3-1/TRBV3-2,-,ASSTEQSYEQY
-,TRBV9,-,ASSVAGWETQY
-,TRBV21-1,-,ASSPPTSGSSYEQY
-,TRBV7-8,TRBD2,ASSLGGTITLAKNIQY
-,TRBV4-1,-,ASSQDRGRDSPLH
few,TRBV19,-,ASSAGTSYSYEQY
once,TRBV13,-,ASSLRSGGDGYT
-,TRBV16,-,ASSQLGGRTYNEQF
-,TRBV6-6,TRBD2,ASISSLAGGSETQY
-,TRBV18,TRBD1,ASSPLRGTGSYEQY
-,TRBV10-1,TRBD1,ASSFGQGVRNEQF
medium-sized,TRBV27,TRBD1,ASSYQSTGQEGYT
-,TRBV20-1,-,SASQTHYEQF
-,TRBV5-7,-,ASSEVSNPSSYNSPLH
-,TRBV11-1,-,ASSLEVGPYGYT
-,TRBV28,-,ASSLIGDKIPEQY
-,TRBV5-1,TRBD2,ASTDLAGGSEQY
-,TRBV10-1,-,ALDGGREKLF
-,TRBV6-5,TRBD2,ASSPLAGTYNEQF
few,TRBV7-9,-,ASSLPEGHNSPLH
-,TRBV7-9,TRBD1,ASSRQDRLFTEAF
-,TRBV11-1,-,ASSYGGTQY
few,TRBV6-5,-,ASSSLRLLNTEAF
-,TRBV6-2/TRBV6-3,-,ASSYPRLVGELF
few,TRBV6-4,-,ASILISGEQF
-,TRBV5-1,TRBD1,ASSLDSDRWAF
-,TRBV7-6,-,ASSPDGGNYGYT